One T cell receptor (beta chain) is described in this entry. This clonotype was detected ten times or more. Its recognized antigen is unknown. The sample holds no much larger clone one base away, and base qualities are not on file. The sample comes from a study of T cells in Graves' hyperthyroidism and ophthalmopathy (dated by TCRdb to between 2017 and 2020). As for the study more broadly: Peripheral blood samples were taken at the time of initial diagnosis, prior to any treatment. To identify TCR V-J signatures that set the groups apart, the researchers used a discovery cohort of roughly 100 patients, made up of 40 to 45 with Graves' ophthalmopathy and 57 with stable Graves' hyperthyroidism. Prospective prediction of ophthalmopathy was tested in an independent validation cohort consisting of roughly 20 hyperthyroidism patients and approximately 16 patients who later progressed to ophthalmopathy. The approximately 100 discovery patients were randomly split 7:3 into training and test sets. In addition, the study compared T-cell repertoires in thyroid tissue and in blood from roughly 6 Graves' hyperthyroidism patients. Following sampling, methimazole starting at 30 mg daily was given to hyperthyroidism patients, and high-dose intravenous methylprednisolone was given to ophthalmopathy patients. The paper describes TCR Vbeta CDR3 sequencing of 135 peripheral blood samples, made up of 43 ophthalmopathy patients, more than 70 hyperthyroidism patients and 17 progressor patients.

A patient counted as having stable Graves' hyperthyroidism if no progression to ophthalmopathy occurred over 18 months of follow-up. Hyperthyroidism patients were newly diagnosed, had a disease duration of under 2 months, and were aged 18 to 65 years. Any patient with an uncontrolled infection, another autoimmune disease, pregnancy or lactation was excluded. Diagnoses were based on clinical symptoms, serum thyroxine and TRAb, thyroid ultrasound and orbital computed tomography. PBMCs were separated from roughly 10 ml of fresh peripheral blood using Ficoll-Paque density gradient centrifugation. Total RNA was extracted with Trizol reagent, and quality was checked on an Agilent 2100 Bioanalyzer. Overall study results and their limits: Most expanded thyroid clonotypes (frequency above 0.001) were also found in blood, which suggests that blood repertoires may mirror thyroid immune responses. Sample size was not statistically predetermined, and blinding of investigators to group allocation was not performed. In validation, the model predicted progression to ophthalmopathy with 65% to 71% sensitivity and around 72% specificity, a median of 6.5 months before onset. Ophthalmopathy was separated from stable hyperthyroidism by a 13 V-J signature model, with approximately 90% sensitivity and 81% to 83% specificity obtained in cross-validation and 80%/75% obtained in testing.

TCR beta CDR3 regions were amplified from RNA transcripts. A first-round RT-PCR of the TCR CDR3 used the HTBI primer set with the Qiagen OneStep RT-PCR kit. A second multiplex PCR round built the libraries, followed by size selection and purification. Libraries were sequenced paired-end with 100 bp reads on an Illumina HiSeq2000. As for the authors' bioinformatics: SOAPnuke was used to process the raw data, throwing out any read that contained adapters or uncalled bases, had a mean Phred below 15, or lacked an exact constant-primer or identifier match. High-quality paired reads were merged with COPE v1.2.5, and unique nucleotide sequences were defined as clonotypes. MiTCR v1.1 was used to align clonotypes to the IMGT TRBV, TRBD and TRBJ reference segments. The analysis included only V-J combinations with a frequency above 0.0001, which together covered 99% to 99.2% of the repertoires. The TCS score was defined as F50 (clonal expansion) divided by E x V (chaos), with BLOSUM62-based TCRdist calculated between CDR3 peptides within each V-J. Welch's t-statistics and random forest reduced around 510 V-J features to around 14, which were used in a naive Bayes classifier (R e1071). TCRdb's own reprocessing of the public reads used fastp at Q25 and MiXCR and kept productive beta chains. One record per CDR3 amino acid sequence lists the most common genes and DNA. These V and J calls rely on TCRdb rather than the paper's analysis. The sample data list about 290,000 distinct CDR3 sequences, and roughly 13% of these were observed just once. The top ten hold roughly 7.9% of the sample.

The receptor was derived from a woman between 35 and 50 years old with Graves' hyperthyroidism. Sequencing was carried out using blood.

The CDR3 protein is CASSLVSGANVLTF. The bases read TGTGCCAGCAGCTTAGTCTCTGGGGCCAACGTCCTGACTTTC. The chain joins TRBV7-2 to TRBJ2-6; no D segment can be confidently identified. V sheds 1 base and J sheds 0 bases, leaving 1 base between their ends. CDR1 and CDR2, looked up from the germline V gene, are SGHTA and FQGNSA. Its CDR3 holds 14 amino acids, cysteine through phenylalanine. Only CDR3 DNA is held: 42 bases, read in frame from base 1.